This T cell receptor beta chain came from a study of Tregs in tolerant kidney transplant recipients (dated by TCRdb to between 2018 and 2021). In terms of the full investigation: The transplants used related donors along with nonmyeloablative bone marrow transplantation, and in the human trials mixed chimerism was transient. TCRbeta sequencing was used in the study to identify donor-specific regulatory T cells before combined kidney and bone marrow transplantation, and the identified cells were then tracked after transplant.

Points on this clone: Its antigen is still unknown. It has no much larger one-base neighbor in the sample; base qualities were not kept.

For TCRbeta CDR3 sequencing, genomic DNA was extracted from sorted cells using the QIAGEN DNeasy Blood and Tissue Kit. High-throughput TCRbeta CDR3 sequencing, including PCR amplification with bias correction and internal controls, was performed commercially through immunoSEQ. In the source study's methods: Unique productive TCRbeta sequences were defined by CDR3 nucleotide sequence where primers matched, and otherwise by CDR3 amino acid sequence together with Vbeta and Jbeta genes. As a correction for sorting error, sequences shared between sorted populations at a frequency ratio of 2:1 or less were discarded, and the remaining shared sequences were assigned to the higher population. Sequences were defined as donor-reactive when expanded at least 5-fold in CFSE-low cells versus unstimulated cells and present at a frequency of at least 0.01% in CFSE-low cells. Repertoire divergence was quantified by Jensen-Shannon divergence using the top 100 TCRbeta sequences ranked by frequency. For samples with multiple sequencing runs, sorting error was corrected separately for each run before the runs were pooled. TCRdb took over this immuneACCESS table, retaining in-frame rearrangements with V and J assigned. Such tables are incomplete; in checked studies, under half of the missing clones stem from an unresolved V gene, and the remainder is unexplained. V, J and clone size were drawn from that table, and D and trimming were deduced from the DNA. For this sample the table gives about 83,000 clones, of which about 98% were detected only once. The ten largest clones capture roughly 0.6% of the sample.

The time point label, read with the paper, signifies: blood sample drawn before combined kidney and bone marrow transplant. Thawed PBMCs were FACS-sorted into unstimulated Tregs (CD4+CD25+CD127-), CD4+ non-Tregs (CD4+CD25-), CD4 cells and CD8 cells. A few combined kidney and bone marrow transplant recipients from the ITN036ST trial were included as patients, and samples were available only from these trial subjects. Healthy control blood was processed to PBMCs by Ficoll density gradient and cryopreserved, and patient PBMCs were collected before and after transplant. Paper-wide results and their limitations: Biological reproducibility was not examined directly, but technical replication error appeared to be minimal. Expanding Tregs with activated donor B cells appeared to identify the most biologically relevant and donor-specific TCRbeta repertoire. For some patients the PCR primers changed over time, which made it impossible to compare the samples from those patients at the nucleotide level. Donor-specific Treg expansion exceeded global Treg expansion in tolerant patients, suggesting antigen-driven rather than nonspecific expansion. The study was limited by small patient numbers, and the findings need validation in larger populations and under other immunosuppression protocols.

The sequence was collected from a human donor who received a combined kidney and bone marrow transplant. Specimen: CD4+ T cells from blood, collected before the transplant.

The DNA reads TGTGCCAGCAGCTTTACCGGGACAGAACAAGAGACCCAGTACTTC. Protein translation: CASSFTGTEQETQYF. The V and J genes are TRBV11-2 and TRBJ2-5, with 7 bases aligning to TRBD1. The germline V gene specifies SGHAT as CDR1 and FQNNGV as CDR2. Trimmed from V: 3 bases; trimmed from J: 2 bases; junction bases lacking a gene match: 6. The cysteine opens and the phenylalanine closes a CDR3 of 15 amino acids. The sequence is cut down to CDR3 DNA, 45 bases in frame from base 1.